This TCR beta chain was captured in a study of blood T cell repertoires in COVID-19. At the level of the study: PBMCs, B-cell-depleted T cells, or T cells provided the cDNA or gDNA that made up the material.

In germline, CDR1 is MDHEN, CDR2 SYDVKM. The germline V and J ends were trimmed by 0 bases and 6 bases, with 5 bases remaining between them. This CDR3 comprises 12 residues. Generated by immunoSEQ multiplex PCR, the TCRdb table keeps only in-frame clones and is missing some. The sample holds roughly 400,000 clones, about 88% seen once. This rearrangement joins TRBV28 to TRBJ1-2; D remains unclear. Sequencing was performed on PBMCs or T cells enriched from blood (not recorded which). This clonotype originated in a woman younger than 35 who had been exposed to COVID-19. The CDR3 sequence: CASSLWVDGYTF. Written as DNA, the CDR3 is TGTGCCAGCAGTTTATGGGTAGATGGCTACACCTTC.